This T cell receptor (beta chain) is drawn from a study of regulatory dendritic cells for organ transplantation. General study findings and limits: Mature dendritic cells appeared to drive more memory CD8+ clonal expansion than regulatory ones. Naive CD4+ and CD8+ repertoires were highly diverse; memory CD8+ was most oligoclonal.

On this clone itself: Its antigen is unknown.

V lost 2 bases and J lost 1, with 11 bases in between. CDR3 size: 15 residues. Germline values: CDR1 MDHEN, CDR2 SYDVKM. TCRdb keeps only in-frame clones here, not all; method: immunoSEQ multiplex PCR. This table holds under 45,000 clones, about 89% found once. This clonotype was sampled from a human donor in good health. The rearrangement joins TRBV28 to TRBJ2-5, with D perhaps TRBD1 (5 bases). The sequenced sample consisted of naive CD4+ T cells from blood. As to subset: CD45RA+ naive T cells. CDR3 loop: CASSLGATRQETQYF. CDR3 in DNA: TGTGCCAGCAGTTTAGGGGCTACCCGCCAAGAGACCCAGTACTTC.